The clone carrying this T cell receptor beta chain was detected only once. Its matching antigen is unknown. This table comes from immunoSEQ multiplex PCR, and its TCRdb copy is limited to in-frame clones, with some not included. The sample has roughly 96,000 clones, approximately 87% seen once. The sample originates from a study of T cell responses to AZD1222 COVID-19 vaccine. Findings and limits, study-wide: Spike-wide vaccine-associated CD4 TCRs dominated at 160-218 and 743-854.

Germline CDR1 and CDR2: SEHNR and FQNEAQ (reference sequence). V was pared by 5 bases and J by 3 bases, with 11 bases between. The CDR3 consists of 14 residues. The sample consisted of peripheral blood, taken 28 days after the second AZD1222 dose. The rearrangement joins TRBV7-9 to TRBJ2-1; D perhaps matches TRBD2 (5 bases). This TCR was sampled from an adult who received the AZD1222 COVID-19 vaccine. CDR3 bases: TGTGCCAGCAGCCCGGACTGGAACTACAATGAGCAGTTCTTC. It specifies CASSPDWNYNEQFF.